Each of the 7 T cell receptor beta chains below was sequenced from the same sample in a study of blood T cell repertoires in COVID-19. The protocol was immunoSEQ multiplex PCR, while the TCRdb copy is restricted to in-frame clones and leaves out a portion. Of some 150,000 clones listed, about 86% are singletons. What was sequenced was peripheral blood. These receptors all come from a woman aged 60-75 years with acute or convalescent COVID-19.

In its sample, this clone was seen a few times. The V gene is TRBV5-1, the J gene TRBJ1-1, with D possibly matching TRBD1 (5 bases). Looked up from germline, CDR1 is SGHRS and CDR2 is YFSETQ. V dropped 0 bases and J dropped 6 bases, with 12 bases sitting between them. This CDR3 is 14 amino acids long. CDR3 nucleotides: TGCGCCAGCAGCTTGGAGGGGCAGGGCGCTGAAGCTTTCTTT. Translating it yields CASSLEGQGAEAFF. Based on the CDR3 plus reference TRBV5-1 and TRBJ1-1, the full variable domain is KAGVTQTPRYLIKTRGQQVTLSCSPISGHRSVSWYQQTPGQGLQFLFEYFSETQRNKGNFPGRFSGRQFSNSRSEMNVSTLELGDSALYLCASSLEGQGAEAFFGQGTRLTVV.

This rearrangement joins TRBV4-1 to TRBJ2-7, with 9 bases that match TRBD1. Trimming at V came to 1 base and at J to 1 base, leaving 11 bases not matched to a gene. The CDR3 covers 18 residues. CDR1 is MGHRA and CDR2 is YSYEKL in the germline V gene. The CDR3 region has the DNA TGCGCCAGCAGCCAAGTCCCGGGACAGGGAATAACTTCCTACGAGCAGTACTTC. Translation: CASSQVPGQGITSYEQYF.

This chain connects TRBV6-5 to TRBJ2-2; tentatively, D is TRBD2 (6 bases). With 6 bases removed from V and 0 bases from J, the gap between germline ends came to 11 bases. Germline CDR1 MNHEY, CDR2 SVGAGI. CDR3 size: 15 residues. CDR3 amino acids: CASRMGLTNTGELFF. Here the CDR3 DNA reads TGTGCCAGCAGAATGGGACTTACGAACACCGGGGAGCTGTTTTTT.

This chain joins TRBV5-4 and TRBJ1-5; TRBD1 might be the D (6 bases). Per germline, CDR1 SGHNT and CDR2 YYREEE (reference sequence). Trimming took off 4 bases at V and 4 bases at J, with 12 bases between the two ends. This CDR3 has 14 residues. CDR3 nucleotide sequence: TGTGCCAGCAGCCCCGGGACAACAAATCAGCCCCAGCATTTT. It translates to CASSPGTTNQPQHF.

This sequence joins TRBV9 and TRBJ1-6; 8 bases align to TRBD1. V gave up 4 bases and J gave up 6 bases; unmatched junction bases: 6. Germline V CDR1 and CDR2: SGDLS, YYNGEE. The CDR3 sequence is 15 residues long. In DNA form, the CDR3 reads TGTGCCAGCAGCACCCGGACAGGGAGTAATTCACCCCTCCACTTT. It translates to CASSTRTGSNSPLHF.

The chain recombines TRBV11-2 with TRBJ2-2, with a weak D call TRBD2 (8 bases). V gave up 4 bases and J gave up 5 bases, with 23 bases separating them. Looked up from germline, CDR1 is SGHAT and CDR2 is FQNNGV. CDR3 size: 18 residues. This CDR3 reads CASSSPSGGGAGTGELFF. CDR3 DNA sequence: TGTGCCAGCAGCTCCCCGTCGGGAGGGGGCGCTGGGACCGGGGAGCTGTTTTTT. The full variable domain, rest sourced from reference TRBV11-2 and TRBJ2-2, is EAGVAQSPRYKIIEKRQSVAFWCNPISGHATLYWYQQILGQGPKLLIQFQNNGVVDDSQLPKDRFSAERLKGVDSTLKIQPAKLEDSAVYLCASSSPSGGGAGTGELFFGEGSRLTVL.

V usage is TRBV28 and J usage is TRBJ2-5, with a weak D call TRBD2 (5 bases). V lost 3 bases and J 4 bases, leaving 12 bases between the germline ends. The CDR3 length is 14 residues. Looked up from germline, CDR1 is MDHEN and CDR2 is SYDVKM. CDR3 DNA sequence: TGTGCCAGCAGTTTTCGGGGTTGGGTAGAGACCCAGTACTTC. It codes for CASSFRGWVETQYF.